This entry describes one T cell receptor beta chain. This record belongs to a study of blood T cell repertoires in COVID-19. Study overall: Nucleic acid was either cDNA or gDNA, and it came from T cells, B-cell-depleted T cells, or PBMCs.

CDR3 length: 13 residues. Germline CDR1 is SNHLY and CDR2 is FYNNEI. V was clipped by 2 bases and J by 10 bases, with 12 bases between them. In the original processing: From reference gene primer amplification, estimates of nucleated cell counts were derived. Assay: immunoSEQ multiplex PCR; the TCRdb copy retains only in-frame clones and omits some. The D gene and trimming were derived from the DNA, and the V and J assignments and clone size from that table. The sample holds about 120,000 clones; more than 60% are singletons and the top ten take 1.9%. The receptor comes from a woman between 65 and 79 years old with acute or convalescent COVID-19. The sequencing input was peripheral blood. V is TRBV2 and J is TRBJ2-1; D is undetermined. CDR3 sequence (DNA): TGTGCCAGCAGTGAAACAGCACGTCACGAGCAGTTCTTC. Its protein product is CASSETARHEQFF.